These 26 T cell receptor beta chains share one sample of origin, sequenced in a study of blood T cell repertoires in COVID-19 (TCRdb year 2020). Library preparation employed the immunoSEQ multiplex PCR assay. Held by TCRdb, this immuneACCESS table contains in-frame sequences only and omits some clones. Under half of the omission traces to an unresolved V gene where checked; the cause of the rest is unknown. Within this sample are about 70,000 clones, with 80% of them counted one time only. 15% to 20% of the sample is in the top ten clones. The source material was peripheral blood. These TCRs come from a man between 65 and 85 years old who had recovered from COVID-19.

This clone was detected only a few times. The gene calls are TRBV30 and TRBJ2-3, with D perhaps matching TRBD2 (5 bases). The V gene's germline CDR1 is GTSNPN and CDR2 SVGIG (reference sequence). Trimming took 3 bases from V and 1 from J, leaving 8 bases between them. This CDR3 has 13 residues. CDR3 bases: TGTGCCTGGAGAATCGGGGGCACAGATACGCAGTATTTT. Its protein product is CAWRIGGTDTQYF.

The chain links TRBV7-2 to TRBJ1-6, with unresolved D. Germline assignment: CDR1 SGHTA and CDR2 FQGNSA. Trimming stripped 8 bases from V and 1 base from J, with 6 bases between. The length of the CDR3 is 13 residues. CDR3 nucleotide sequence: TGTGCCAGCTACGGGTCCTATAATTCACCCCTCCACTTT. Protein sequence: CASYGSYNSPLHF.

This chain joins TRBV27 and TRBJ2-2; 7 bases are shared with TRBD1. With 3 bases clipped from V and 4 bases from J, the junction kept 2 bases outside the gene matches. The CDR3 spans 14 residues. Germline lookup yields CDR1 MNHEY and CDR2 SMNVEV (reference sequence). The CDR3, as DNA: TGTGCCAGCAGTTTGGCAGGGGGCACCGGGGAGCTGTTTTTT. Translation gives CASSLAGGTGELFF.

V is TRBV11-2 and J is TRBJ2-3; D is perhaps TRBD2 (6 bases). Trimming took off 1 base at V and 0 bases at J, with 11 bases between the two ends. The CDR3 has 16 residues. The germline V gene has CDR1 SGHAT and CDR2 FQNNGV. CDR3 in DNA: TGTGCCAGCAGCTTAGTGGGCGGGACTAGCACAGATACGCAGTATTTT. As protein: CASSLVGGTSTDTQYF.

V and J are TRBV28 and TRBJ1-6; D is possibly TRBD1 (5 bases). Germline loops: CDR1 MDHEN, CDR2 SYDVKM. This CDR3 has 17 amino acids. V was clipped by 8 bases and J by 7 bases, with 24 bases between them. The CDR3 bases are TGTGCCAGCCTAACGGCGGTTGGGGCCCTAGGGAATTCACCCCTCCACTTT. Its translation is CASLTAVGALGNSPLHF.

The chain carries TRBV19 and TRBJ1-1; 8 nucleotides line up with TRBD1. Germline-derived CDR1 and CDR2 are LNHDA and SQIVND (reference sequence). The CDR3 extends over 14 amino acids. V was pared by 0 bases and J by 8 bases, with 5 bases of the junction left unmatched. The CDR3 bases are TGTGCCAGTAGTATAGATTCGACAGGGGAAGAAGCTTTCTTT. Its protein is CASSIDSTGEEAFF.

J is TRBJ2-1 and V is TRBV7-2, with TRBD2 identical over 9 bases. The V gene's germline CDR1 is SGHTA and CDR2 FQGNSA. The CDR3 length is 18 residues. V was pared by 5 bases and J by 2 bases, with 13 bases of the junction left unmatched. CDR3 in amino acids: CASSPRIKTSGTYNEQFF. DNA for the CDR3: TGTGCCAGCAGCCCAAGAATCAAGACTAGCGGTACCTACAATGAGCAGTTCTTC.

The chain carries TRBV2 and TRBJ1-2; D perhaps matches TRBD1 (6 bases). This CDR3 spans 13 amino acids. The germline CDR1 and CDR2 sequences are SNHLY and FYNNEI. V lost 6 bases to trimming and J lost 0 bases, with 8 bases between them. CDR3 nucleotides: TGTGCCAGCAGCCAGGGGACTAACTATGGCTACACCTTC. It codes for CASSQGTNYGYTF. The complete variable domain, with remaining parts taken from reference TRBV2 and TRBJ1-2, reads EPEVTQTPSHQVTQMGQEVILRCVPISNHLYFYWYRQILGQKVEFLVSFYNNEISEKSEIFDDQFSVERPDGSNFTLKIRSTKLEDSAMYFCASSQGTNYGYTFGSGTRLTVV.

This clone occurred many times. The chain employs TRBV29-1 and TRBJ2-3; 12 bases are shared with TRBD2. With V trimmed by 7 bases and J by 4 bases, 0 bases remained unmatched. The CDR3 extends over 12 amino acids. In germline, CDR1 is SQVTM, CDR2 ANQGSEA. The CDR3 loop reads CSGTSGADTQYF. For the CDR3, the DNA is TGCAGCGGGACTAGCGGGGCAGATACGCAGTATTTT.

The rearrangement uses TRBV10-1 and TRBJ1-1, with D possibly being TRBD1 (6 bases). The ends were cut back, 8 bases at V and 7 bases at J, with 17 bases in the middle. Germline-derived CDR1 and CDR2 are WNHNN and SYGVQD (reference sequence). There are 13 residues in the CDR3. The CDR3, as DNA: TGCGCCAGCCCCACCGGGGGGCAGGATGAAGCTTTCTTT. It translates to CASPTGGQDEAFF.

The V call is TRBV7-2, the J call TRBJ2-4, with 10 bases matching TRBD1. The junction had 1 base not matched to a gene; V was cut back by 4 bases and J by 7 bases. There are 13 residues in the CDR3. Germline CDR1 and CDR2: SGHTA and FQGNSA. The CDR3 coding sequence is TGTGCCAGCAGCTCGGGACAGGGGAACATTCAGTACTTC. Protein sequence: CASSSGQGNIQYF.

The rearrangement uses TRBV2 and TRBJ1-5; a possible D gene is TRBD1 (5 bases). Trimming pared 10 bases from V and 2 bases from J, leaving 15 bases between. This CDR3 is built from 14 residues. The germline CDR1 and CDR2 sequences are SNHLY and FYNNEI. For the CDR3, the DNA is TGTGCCACGGGGGGGTCTTTAGGCAATCAGCCCCAGCATTTT. This gives the protein CATGGSLGNQPQHF.

This clone was observed a handful of times. The genes are TRBV11-3 and TRBJ2-3, with TRBD2 identical over 8 bases. The germline gives CDR1 SGHNT, CDR2 YENEEA. The ends lost 0 bases at V and 5 bases at J; junction bases unmatched: 7. This CDR3 is 16 amino acids long. The chain's CDR3 is CASSLDIAGRVDTQYF. CDR3 sequence (DNA): TGTGCCAGCAGCTTAGATATAGCGGGAAGGGTAGATACGCAGTATTTT.

CDR3 loop: CASSRSSGRAFHEQYF. CDR3 coding DNA: TGTGCCAGCAGCCGATCTAGCGGGAGGGCCTTCCACGAGCAGTACTTC. The chain employs TRBV6-2 or TRBV6-3 and TRBJ2-7, with 12 bases lining up with TRBD2. The V and J ends lost 6 bases and 5 bases, in that order; junction bases with no gene match: 11. CDR1 is MNHEY and CDR2 is SVGEGT in the germline V gene. CDR3 length: 16 residues.

The chain is built from TRBV2 and TRBJ1-4, with D possibly matching TRBD1 (6 bases). Germline V gene sequence: CDR1 SNHLY, CDR2 FYNNEI. Trimming left V 3 bases short and J 6 bases short, with 14 bases between. The CDR3 has 15 amino acids. DNA of the CDR3: TGTGCCAGCAGTGATTTGGGGGACAAGGATGAAAAACTGTTTTTT. Translated, it gives CASSDLGDKDEKLFF.

This clone was counted only a few times. The chain links TRBV10-3 to TRBJ2-2; a weak D match, TRBD1 (6 bases). V was cut by 3 bases and J by 6 bases, with 8 bases left in between. Per the germline V gene, CDR1 is ENHRY and CDR2 is SYGVKD. CDR3 length: 13 amino acids. The CDR3 DNA is TGTGCCATCAGTGAACAGGGCGCCGGGGAGCTGTTTTTT. Its translation: CAISEQGAGELFF.

The chain links TRBV29-1 to TRBJ1-5; a possible D gene is TRBD1 (6 bases). V was trimmed by 6 bases and J by 4 bases, leaving 10 bases between them. CDR1 is SQVTM and CDR2 is ANQGSEA in the germline V gene. There are 12 residues in the CDR3. CDR3 loop: CSVATGNQPQHF. The CDR3 bases are TGCAGCGTGGCCACAGGGAATCAGCCCCAGCATTTT.

The DNA for the CDR3 is TGTGCCAGCAGCTTAACCGACGGCAGGACTGAAGCTTTCTTT. As protein: CASSLTDGRTEAFF. The rearrangement uses TRBV7-2 and TRBJ1-1; unclear D gene. The CDR3 contains 14 residues. V shed 2 bases and J shed 5 bases, with 12 bases lying between them. Germline CDR1 and CDR2: SGHTA and FQGNSA.

The chain carries TRBV30 and TRBJ1-2, with 8 bases matching TRBD1. Unmatched junction bases numbered 5, after V lost 2 bases and J lost 0 bases. This CDR3 is built from 15 residues. The V gene's germline CDR1 is GTSNPN and CDR2 SVGIG (reference sequence). CDR3 sequence reads: CAWSRDRGANYGYTF. The CDR3 DNA follows: TGTGCCTGGAGTAGAGACAGGGGTGCTAACTATGGCTACACCTTC.

This clone was counted a single time. The V call is TRBV14, the J call TRBJ1-6, with TRBD1 matching 8 bases. The V gene's germline CDR1 is SGHDN and CDR2 FVKESK. The trim removed 6 bases at V and 10 bases at J, leaving 11 bases unmatched. This CDR3 spans 15 amino acids. The CDR3 region has the DNA TGTGCCAGCAGACAAATGGACAGGGAATACTCACCCCTCCACTTT. Translation gives CASRQMDREYSPLHF.

This clone was counted only a few times. The rearrangement links TRBV7-2 to TRBJ2-7; 8 bases match TRBD1. J lost 3 bases, V lost 2 bases, and 6 bases had no gene match. The CDR3 runs 15 residues. Per germline, CDR1 SGHTA and CDR2 FQGNSA. The CDR3 DNA is TGTGCCAGCAGCTTAAAGCAGGGGGCCATCTACGAGCAGTACTTC. The encoded protein is CASSLKQGAIYEQYF. The full variable domain, in which reference TRBV7-2 and TRBJ2-7 provide the parts outside the CDR3, is GAGVSQSPSNKVTEKGKDVELRCDPISGHTALYWYRQSLGQGLEFLIYFQGNSAPDKSGLPSDRFSAERTGGSVSTLTIQRTQQEDSAVYLCASSLKQGAIYEQYFGPGTRLTVT.

J is TRBJ1-5 and V is TRBV7-8, with D uncertain. Germline loops: CDR1 SGHVS, CDR2 FQNEAQ. Trimming cost V 3 bases and J 1 base, with 10 bases left between them. The CDR3 consists of 15 residues. The CDR3 reads CASSFEPRSNQPQHF. The DNA of the CDR3 is TGTGCCAGCAGCTTCGAGCCCCGCAGCAATCAGCCCCAGCATTTT.

This chain joins TRBV4-3 and TRBJ1-5; unclear D gene. The CDR3 runs to 16 residues. Germline CDR1 is LGHNA and CDR2 is YSLEER. Trimming removed 0 bases at V and 5 bases at J, with 14 bases between. Here the CDR3 DNA reads TGCGCCAGCAGCCAAGATTGGGGAGGTCGGGATCAGCCCCAGCATTTT. Its translation is CASSQDWGGRDQPQHF.

V usage is TRBV20-1 and J usage is TRBJ2-2; D unclear. Looked up from germline, CDR1 is DFQATT and CDR2 is SNEGSKA (reference sequence). The V gene lost 3 bases and the J gene lost 1 base, with 6 bases spanning the gap. This CDR3 has 13 amino acids. The CDR3: CSASPGNTGELFF. CDR3 coding DNA: TGCAGTGCTAGTCCAGGGAACACCGGGGAGCTGTTTTTT.

The chain is built from TRBV4-1 and TRBJ1-5; D call uncertain. The length of the CDR3 is 16 residues. Germline assignment: CDR1 MGHRA and CDR2 YSYEKL. The V end lost 0 bases, the J end lost 6 bases, and 15 bases lay between the germline ends. This chain's CDR3 is CASSQDGEEPGQPQHF. In DNA form, the CDR3 reads TGCGCCAGCAGCCAAGATGGTGAGGAACCGGGTCAGCCCCAGCATTTT.

The chain is built from TRBV10-3 and TRBJ1-5; D is perhaps TRBD1 (5 bases). The CDR3 is 12 amino acids. Trimming pared 11 bases from V and 3 bases from J, leaving 11 bases between. The germline CDR1 and CDR2 sequences are ENHRY and SYGVKD. In nucleotides, the CDR3 is TGTGCCGTAGGGGTTCCCAATCAGCCCCAGCATTTT. Translated, it gives CAVGVPNQPQHF.